These 14 T cell receptor beta chains were all obtained from the same sample, sequenced in a study of T-cell memory formation after mild COVID-19. One entry per CDR3 protein, called by TCRdb with MiXCR from the 5' RACE reads. The data contain some 210,000 distinct CDR3 sequences, over 9.5% of them seen just once; the ten biggest clones take up roughly 3.2%. The sample was PBMCs or a T cell subset sorted from them (not recorded which). These receptors all stem from a man aged 18 to 29 who had mild COVID-19 (a few samples of this study predate the infection). Cell type and time point are not known.

This clonotype occurred a few times. The chain uses TRBV5-1 and TRBJ1-1; the D is unclear. Germline CDR1 reads SGHRS; CDR2 reads YFSETQ. The CDR3 is made up of 14 amino acids. The V end was cut by 1 base, the J end by 0 bases, with 7 bases between. The CDR3 region is CASSLRTMNTEAFF. In DNA form, the CDR3 reads TGCGCCAGCAGCTTGAGGACGATGAACACTGAAGCTTTCTTT.

This clonotype appeared many times. The rearrangement joins TRBV5-1 to TRBJ2-2, with 7 bases matching TRBD1. The CDR3 extends over 15 amino acids. V lost 9 bases and J lost 6; bases outside the gene matches: 14. CDR1 SGHRS and CDR2 YFSETQ come from the germline V gene. This chain's CDR3 is CAITRRGQVAGELFF. The CDR3 DNA reads TGCGCCATAACCCGGCGTGGACAGGTAGCCGGGGAGCTGTTTTTT.

This clonotype appeared many times. The chain combines TRBV5-1 with TRBJ2-1; TRBD2 aligns across 7 bases. In germline, CDR1 is SGHRS, CDR2 YFSETQ. Losses at the gene ends were 4 bases for V and 2 bases for J; bases not matched to a gene: 6. This CDR3 has 15 residues. The CDR3 bases are TGCGCCAGCAGCCTTGGACTAGACGCCTACAATGAGCAGTTCTTC. Amino acid sequence: CASSLGLDAYNEQFF.

Only a few counts were recorded for this clonotype. This rearrangement joins TRBV14 to TRBJ2-3; no reliable D call. The V end lost 0 bases, the J end lost 4 bases, and 11 bases lay between the germline ends. Germline V CDR1 and CDR2: SGHDN, FVKESK. This CDR3 has 15 amino acids. As DNA, the CDR3 is TGTGCCAGCAGCCAAGATTTGGGAATCGCAGATACGCAGTATTTT. Its translation: CASSQDLGIADTQYF.

This clonotype was counted ten times or more. The chain carries TRBV7-2 and TRBJ2-7, with 7 nucleotides matching TRBD1. The germline gives CDR1 SGHTA, CDR2 FQGNSA. The CDR3 is 13 amino acids. Germline trimming cut 10 bases from V and 6 bases from J; bases unmatched to any gene: 12. The CDR3 DNA sequence: TGTGCCACAAAAAGGGACAGTGAATCCGAGCAGTACGTC. Amino acid sequence: CATKRDSESEQYV.

The sample holds many counts of this clonotype. The rearrangement joins TRBV5-1 to TRBJ1-1, with D maybe TRBD1 (6 bases). Germline V CDR1 and CDR2: SGHRS, YFSETQ. Trimming stripped 4 bases from V and 5 bases from J, with 15 bases between. The CDR3 covers 14 residues. The CDR3 DNA sequence: TGCGCCAGCAGCGAACAGACAGGACAAACTGAAGCTTTCTTT. This gives the protein CASSEQTGQTEAFF.

The rearrangement links TRBV7-9 to TRBJ2-2; D is perhaps TRBD2 (6 bases). The germline V gene has CDR1 SEHNR and CDR2 FQNEAQ (reference sequence). This CDR3 comprises 16 residues. V lost 4 bases to trimming and J lost 2 bases, with 14 bases between them. In nucleotides, the CDR3 is TGTGCCAGCAGCTCCGTTCGGGGGACCAACACCGGGGAGCTGTTTTTT. Translated, it gives CASSSVRGTNTGELFF.

The DNA for the CDR3 is TGTGCCAGCTCCCGGGCTTCCCGGACTGAAGCTTTCTTT. It is translated as CASSRASRTEAFF. V gene TRBV7-2 combines with J gene TRBJ1-1; no clear D gene. V was pared by 8 bases and J by 5 bases, with 15 bases between. Germline CDR1 is SGHTA and CDR2 is FQGNSA. This CDR3 has 13 amino acids.

This clonotype came up many times. V usage is TRBV5-1 and J usage is TRBJ1-6; 9 bases agree with TRBD1. The CDR3 totals 15 residues. The junction had 6 bases not matched to a gene; V was cut back by 2 bases and J by 9 bases. Germline V gene lookup returns CDR1 SGHRS and CDR2 YFSETQ. CDR3 nucleotide sequence: TGCGCCAGCAGCTTATCCGGGACAGGGTTTTCACCCCTCCACTTT. Translated: CASSLSGTGFSPLHF.

The CDR3 DNA follows: TGCGCCAGCAGCCCGGACCGCCCGGGCGGCTACACCTTC. Translated: CASSPDRPGGYTF. The rearrangement links TRBV5-1 to TRBJ1-2; D gene unclear. The ends were cut back, 4 bases at V and 8 bases at J, with 15 bases in the middle. Germline lookup yields CDR1 SGHRS and CDR2 YFSETQ. This CDR3 spans 13 amino acids.

V gene TRBV10-3 combines with J gene TRBJ2-4, with D possibly being TRBD1 (5 bases). The CDR3 loop spans 14 amino acids. Trimming removed 2 bases from V and 5 bases from J, with 10 bases in between. Germline CDR1 and CDR2: ENHRY and SYGVKD. This CDR3 is CAISEPTTENIQYF. As DNA, the CDR3 is TGTGCCATCAGTGAGCCAACGACAGAAAACATTCAGTACTTC.

The rearrangement links TRBV3-1 to TRBJ2-7; tentatively, D is TRBD2 (5 bases). The CDR3 totals 14 residues. CDR1 LGHDT and CDR2 YNNKEL come from the germline V gene (reference sequence). V was pared by 4 bases and J by 1 base, with 11 bases between. The CDR3 reads CASSRPRGSYEQYF. CDR3 DNA sequence: TGTGCCAGCAGCCGCCCCCGGGGTTCCTACGAGCAGTACTTC.

This clonotype was seen a handful of times. This chain joins TRBV20-1 and TRBJ2-4, with D uncertain. The CDR3 consists of 14 residues. Germline V gives CDR1 DFQATT, CDR2 SNEGSKA (reference sequence). V lost 3 bases and J 0 bases, leaving 9 bases between the germline ends. For the CDR3, the DNA is TGCAGTGCTAGGGGCAGTCTAGCCAAAAACATTCAGTACTTC. Protein sequence: CSARGSLAKNIQYF.

This clonotype was observed a few times. The gene calls are TRBV24-1 and TRBJ1-1; a weak D match, TRBD1 (5 bases). Germline V lookup: CDR1 KGHDR, CDR2 SFDVKD. V was cut by 5 bases and J by 3 bases, with 9 bases left in between. The CDR3 is 13 residues long. This CDR3 reads CATSGWGDTEAFF. The CDR3 DNA is TGTGCCACCAGTGGTTGGGGGGACACTGAAGCTTTCTTT.